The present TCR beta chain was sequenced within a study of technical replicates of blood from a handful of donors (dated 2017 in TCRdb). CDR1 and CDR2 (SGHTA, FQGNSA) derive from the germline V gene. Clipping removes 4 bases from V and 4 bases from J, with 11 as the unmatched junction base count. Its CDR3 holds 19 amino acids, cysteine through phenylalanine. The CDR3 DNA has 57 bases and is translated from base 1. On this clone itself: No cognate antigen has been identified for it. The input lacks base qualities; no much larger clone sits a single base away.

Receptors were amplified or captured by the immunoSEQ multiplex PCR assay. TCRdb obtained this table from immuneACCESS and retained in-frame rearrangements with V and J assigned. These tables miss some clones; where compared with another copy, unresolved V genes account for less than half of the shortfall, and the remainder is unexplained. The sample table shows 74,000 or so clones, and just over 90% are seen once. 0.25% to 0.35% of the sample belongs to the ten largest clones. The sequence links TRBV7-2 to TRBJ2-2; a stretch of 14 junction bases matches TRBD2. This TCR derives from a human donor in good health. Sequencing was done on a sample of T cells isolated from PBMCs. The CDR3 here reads CASSYGTSGREAFTGELFF. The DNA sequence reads TGTGCCAGCAGCTACGGGACTAGCGGGAGAGAAGCTTTCACCGGGGAGCTGTTTTTT.